This T cell receptor beta chain was captured in a study of blood T cell repertoires in COVID-19. Categorization into cohorts depended on clinical history that participants reported. Assay used: immunoSEQ multiplex PCR; TCRdb lists only in-frame clones, some missing. The sample shows some 320,000 clones, 75% to 90% of them seen only once. This clone was observed a single time. CDR1 and CDR2 from the germline V gene are LNHDA and SQIVND (reference sequence). This CDR3 comprises 13 residues. V was cut by 6 bases and J by 3 bases, with 11 bases left in between. The sequence came from a woman aged 25 to 39 who had been exposed to COVID-19. The sample taken for sequencing was PBMCs or T cells enriched from blood (not recorded which). The chain recombines TRBV19 with TRBJ1-2; tentative D call: TRBD1 (5 bases). The chain's CDR3 is CASRLDKDYGYTF. CDR3 nucleotides: TGTGCCAGTAGATTGGACAAAGACTATGGCTACACCTTC.